These 23 T cell receptor beta chains were all obtained from the same sample, sequenced in a study of OX40 agonist ivuxolimab in advanced cancers. Profiled with immunoSEQ multiplex PCR; TCRdb holds only in-frame clones, not every one. This sample has tens of thousands of clones; approximately 90% occur once, and the top ten carry about 0.3%. The source was CD4+ or CD8+ T cells sorted from blood, collected in a trial of the OX40 agonist ivuxolimab. These receptors all come from an adult with an advanced solid tumor such as melanoma, head and neck, liver or kidney cancer.

The chain employs TRBV6-5 and TRBJ2-7; 8 bases align to TRBD1. V shed 2 bases and J 4 bases; nucleotides not matched to a gene: 7. The germline CDR1 and CDR2 sequences are MNHEY and SVGAGI. The CDR3 is 15 amino acids. CDR3 amino acids: CASSYNQGAHYEQYF. The DNA of the CDR3 is TGTGCCAGCAGTTACAATCAGGGGGCACATTACGAGCAGTACTTC.

The V and J genes are TRBV20-1 and TRBJ2-7, with D uncertain. Looked up from germline, CDR1 is DFQATT and CDR2 is SNEGSKA (reference sequence). V lost 3 bases to trimming and J lost 4 bases, with 7 bases between them. The CDR3 extends over 11 amino acids. CDR3 residues: CSASVAYEQYF. DNA of the CDR3: TGCAGTGCTAGTGTGGCTTACGAGCAGTACTTC.

The V and J genes are TRBV30 and TRBJ1-6, with D possibly TRBD1 on 6 matching bases. The CDR3 spans 14 residues. V was pared by 4 bases and J by 7 bases, with 14 bases between. Germline V gene data show CDR1 as GTSNPN and CDR2 as SVGIG (reference sequence). The CDR3 sequence is CAWNSQGRNSPLHF. The CDR3, as DNA: TGTGCCTGGAATTCTCAGGGGAGGAATTCACCCCTCCACTTT. Full variable domain (outside the CDR3, taken from reference TRBV30 and TRBJ1-6): SQTIHQWPATLVQPVGSPLSLECTVEGTSNPNLYWYRQAAGRGLQLLFYSVGIGQISSEVPQNLSASRPQDRQFILSSKKLLLSDSGFYLCAWNSQGRNSPLHFGNGTRLTVT.

The chain recombines TRBV7-3 with TRBJ2-2; 11 nucleotides match TRBD2. With V trimmed by 2 bases and J by 4 bases, 6 bases remained unmatched. This CDR3 spans 17 amino acids. Germline V CDR1 and CDR2: SGHTA, FQGTGA. CDR3 in DNA: TGTGCCAGCAGCTTAGTTAGCGGGAGGGCCCCCACCGGGGAGCTGTTTTTT. As protein: CASSLVSGRAPTGELFF.

DNA for the CDR3: TGTGCCAGCAGCCCCTCGGGGACTAGCGGCGGGGAGCTGTTTTTT. This translates into CASSPSGTSGGELFF. The gene calls are TRBV7-3 and TRBJ2-2; 11 nucleotides agree with TRBD2. Per the germline V gene, CDR1 is SGHTA and CDR2 is FQGTGA. This CDR3 spans 15 amino acids. The J segment lost 7 bases and the V segment lost 5 bases, leaving 6 bases of the junction unmatched.

The chain has TRBV2 and TRBJ1-1; D is perhaps TRBD1 (5 bases). The length of the CDR3 is 14 residues. In germline, CDR1 is SNHLY, CDR2 FYNNEI. The V and J ends lost 1 base and 1 base respectively, with 7 bases between them. The CDR3 sequence is CASSEVDRNTEAFF. In nucleotides, the CDR3 is TGTGCCAGCAGTGAAGTCGACAGGAACACTGAAGCTTTCTTT.

The chain combines TRBV18 with TRBJ2-2, with 8 bases fitting TRBD1. The CDR3 covers 14 residues. Germline assignment: CDR1 KGHSH and CDR2 LQKENI. Trimming at V came to 3 bases and at J to 4 bases, leaving 1 base not matched to a gene. The chain's CDR3 is CASSPRGRTGELFF. The CDR3 coding sequence is TGTGCCAGCTCACCCAGGGGGCGCACCGGGGAGCTGTTTTTT.

This clone was recorded once. The V and J genes are TRBV11-2 and TRBJ2-7; D unresolved. The germline V and J ends were trimmed by 1 base and 8 bases, with 6 bases remaining between them. The CDR3 loop spans 11 amino acids. CDR1 is SGHAT, CDR2 FQNNGV, per germline. CDR3 DNA: TGTGCCAGCAGCTTAGCGGCGCAGCAGTACTTC. Its protein is CASSLAAQQYF.

The J gene is TRBJ2-1, the V gene TRBV7-2; D gene unclear. Germline CDR1 and CDR2: SGHTA and FQGNSA. V was cut by 1 base and J by 10 bases, with 14 bases left in between. The CDR3 loop spans 14 amino acids. The CDR3 DNA is TGTGCCAGCAGCTTAGGGATAGCCCTCCGGGAGCAGTTCTTC. Its translation: CASSLGIALREQFF.

The chain links TRBV18 to TRBJ1-3; D is possibly TRBD1 (6 bases). This CDR3 is built from 16 residues. Trimming took 3 bases from V and 0 from J, leaving 12 bases between them. Looked up from germline, CDR1 is KGHSH and CDR2 is LQKENI. CDR3 DNA sequence: TGTGCCAGCTCACCTGTACAGGGCTTCTCTGGAAACACCATATATTTT. Amino acid sequence: CASSPVQGFSGNTIYF.

The rearrangement uses TRBV7-3 and TRBJ1-2; weak D call: TRBD1 (5 bases). This CDR3 spans 14 amino acids. Looked up from germline, CDR1 is SGHTA and CDR2 is FQGTGA. V gave up 3 bases and J gave up 3 bases, with 11 bases separating them. The CDR3 DNA follows: TGTGCCAGCAGCTTTAGTGGGGGAGACTATGGCTACACCTTC. Translation: CASSFSGGDYGYTF. The variable domain in full, completed from reference TRBV7-3 and TRBJ1-2, reads GAGVSQTPSNKVTEKGKYVELRCDPISGHTALYWYRQSLGQGPEFLIYFQGTGAADDSGLPNDRFFAVRPEGSVSTLKIQRTERGDSAVYLCASSFSGGDYGYTFGSGTRLTVV.

The chain carries TRBV19 and TRBJ1-5; D is possibly TRBD1 (6 bases). V was cut by 5 bases and J by 3 bases, with 20 bases left in between. The CDR3 extends over 17 amino acids. The germline V gene encodes CDR1 LNHDA and CDR2 SQIVND (reference sequence). CDR3 loop: CASSSGIRAGDNQPQHF. CDR3 coding DNA: TGTGCCAGTAGTTCGGGCATTAGAGCAGGGGACAATCAGCCCCAGCATTTT.

The chain links TRBV19 to TRBJ2-7, with 7 positions matching TRBD1. V trimming: 5 bases; J trimming: 2 bases; junction bases outside the gene matches: 6. From germline, CDR1 is LNHDA and CDR2 SQIVND (reference sequence). The CDR3 length is 14 residues. CDR3 residues: CASSEGQVPYEQYF. In nucleotides, the CDR3 is TGTGCCAGTAGTGAAGGACAGGTACCCTACGAGCAGTACTTC.

The rearrangement joins TRBV5-1 to TRBJ2-1; TRBD1 agrees at 8 bases. The CDR3 is made up of 16 amino acids. Germline V gene lookup returns CDR1 SGHRS and CDR2 YFSETQ. V lost 4 bases to trimming and J lost 8 bases; unmatched junction nucleotides: 14. DNA for the CDR3: TGCGCCAGCAGCCCCGCTAGGACAGGGATTTTGGATGAGCAGTTCTTC. Translating it yields CASSPARTGILDEQFF.

This clone has a single count. The rearrangement uses TRBV19 and TRBJ1-2; possibly TRBD1 for D (6 bases). The V gene lost 7 bases and the J gene lost 0 bases, with 15 bases spanning the gap. The CDR3 is 15 residues long. CDR1 and CDR2 (germline): LNHDA, SQIVND (reference sequence). The CDR3 DNA is TGTGCCAGTACTTCGACAGGAGCTTCTAACTATGGCTACACCTTC. It specifies CASTSTGASNYGYTF.

V usage is TRBV19 and J usage is TRBJ1-5; 7 positions agree with TRBD1. Germline V lookup: CDR1 LNHDA, CDR2 SQIVND (reference sequence). The CDR3 runs 14 residues. After removal of 7 bases from V and 3 bases from J, the junction contained 6 bases not matched to a gene. The chain's CDR3 is CASKTGVANQPQHF. In nucleotides, the CDR3 is TGTGCCAGTAAAACAGGGGTTGCCAATCAGCCCCAGCATTTT.

V is TRBV29-1 and J is TRBJ2-1; 9 bases are a match to TRBD2. The CDR3 has 14 residues. Looked up from germline, CDR1 is SQVTM and CDR2 is ANQGSEA. Trimming at V came to 0 bases and at J to 10 bases, leaving 7 bases not matched to a gene. The chain's CDR3 is CSVEDVAGAGEQFF. The CDR3, as DNA: TGCAGCGTTGAAGACGTAGCGGGAGCGGGGGAGCAGTTCTTC.

This clone occurred a few times. The chain carries TRBV28 and TRBJ2-5; D gene unclear. Trimming took off 5 bases at V and 4 bases at J, with 5 bases between the two ends. Germline CDR1 reads MDHEN; CDR2 reads SYDVKM. The CDR3 contains 11 residues. In nucleotides, the CDR3 is TGTGCCAGCAGTAATCGAGAGACCCAGTACTTC. Its protein is CASSNRETQYF.

The gene calls are TRBV5-1 and TRBJ2-6; no reliable D call. V lost 0 bases to trimming and J lost 4 bases, with 11 bases between them. CDR3 length: 16 residues. Germline V CDR1 and CDR2: SGHRS, YFSETQ. CDR3 nucleotides: TGCGCCAGCAGCTTGGAGACCGACCGGGGGGCCAACGTCCTGACTTTC. Protein: CASSLETDRGANVLTF.

V is TRBV9 and J is TRBJ1-2; tentatively, D is TRBD1 (5 bases). The CDR3 spans 13 residues. Germline V gene lookup returns CDR1 SGDLS and CDR2 YYNGEE. Trimming shortened V by 3 bases and J by 6 bases, and 12 bases separated the two germline ends. The CDR3, as DNA: TGTGCCAGCAGCGCCTCCGGGACTCATGGCTACACCTTC. Protein sequence: CASSASGTHGYTF.

Concerning this clone itself: The same CDR3 is also encoded by other DNA sequences in this sample. The rearrangement uses TRBV19 and TRBJ1-2; a weak D match, TRBD1 (6 bases). This CDR3 has 14 amino acids. Looked up from germline, CDR1 is LNHDA and CDR2 is SQIVND (reference sequence). V was pared by 11 bases and J by 7 bases, with 23 bases between. The CDR3 coding sequence is TGTGCCTGTGGAGTAAGGGGGGGCCGTAGTGGCTACACCTTC. Residues: CACGVRGGRSGYTF.

The rearrangement uses TRBV5-1 and TRBJ2-1; D uncertain. V gave up 4 bases and J gave up 12 bases, with 26 bases separating them. The CDR3 has 16 residues. Germline V gene data show CDR1 as SGHRS and CDR2 as YFSETQ. The CDR3 loop reads CASSTRPGSTPDGQFF. CDR3 nucleotides: TGCGCCAGCAGCACTCGACCGGGCTCAACTCCTGATGGGCAGTTCTTC.

The chain is built from TRBV5-1 and TRBJ1-6; TRBD1 is a possible D gene (6 bases). The V end lost 4 bases, the J end lost 7 bases, and 15 bases lay between the germline ends. CDR3 length: 15 amino acids. Germline V gene lookup returns CDR1 SGHRS and CDR2 YFSETQ. CDR3 DNA: TGCGCCAGCAGCACAGGGCTAAGGGACAATTCACCCCTCCACTTT. This translates into CASSTGLRDNSPLHF.